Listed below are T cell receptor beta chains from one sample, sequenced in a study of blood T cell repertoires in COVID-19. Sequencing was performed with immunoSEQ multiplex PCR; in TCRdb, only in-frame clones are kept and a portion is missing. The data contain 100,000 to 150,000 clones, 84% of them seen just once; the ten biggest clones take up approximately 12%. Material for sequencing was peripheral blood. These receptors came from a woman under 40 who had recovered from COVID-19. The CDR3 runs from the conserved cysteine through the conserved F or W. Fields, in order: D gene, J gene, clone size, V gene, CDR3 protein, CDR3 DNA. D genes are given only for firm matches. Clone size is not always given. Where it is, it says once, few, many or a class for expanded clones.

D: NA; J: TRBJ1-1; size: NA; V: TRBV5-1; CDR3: CASSLDARAGTEAFF; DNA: TGCGCCAGCAGCTTGGATGCCAGGGCAGGAACTGAAGCTTTCTTT
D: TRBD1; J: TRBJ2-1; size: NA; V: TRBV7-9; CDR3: CASSIRQGHEQFF; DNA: TGTGCCAGCAGCATAAGACAGGGGCATGAGCAGTTCTTC
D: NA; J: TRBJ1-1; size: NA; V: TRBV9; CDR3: CASSLGGETEAFF; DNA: TGTGCCAGCAGCCTAGGGGGGGAGACTGAAGCTTTCTTT
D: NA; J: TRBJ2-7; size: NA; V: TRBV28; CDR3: CASSLLARLGNEQYF; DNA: TGTGCCAGCAGTTTACTAGCGCGACTCGGCAACGAGCAGTACTTC
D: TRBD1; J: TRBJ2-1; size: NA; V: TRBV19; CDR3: CASMGTGGNEQFF; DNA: TGTGCCAGTATGGGGACAGGTGGGAATGAGCAGTTCTTC
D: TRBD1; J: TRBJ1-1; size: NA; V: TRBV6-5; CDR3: CASSYSGTEGYTEAFF; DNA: TGTGCCAGCAGTTACTCAGGGACAGAAGGTTACACTGAAGCTTTCTTT
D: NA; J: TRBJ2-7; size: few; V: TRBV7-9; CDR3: CASSLASTPFRAHEQYF; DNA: TGTGCCAGCAGCTTAGCCTCTACGCCGTTCAGGGCCCACGAGCAGTACTTC
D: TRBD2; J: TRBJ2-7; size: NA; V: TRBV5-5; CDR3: CASSLAVGEGREQYF; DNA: TGTGCCAGCAGCTTGGCCGTAGGGGAGGGTCGCGAGCAGTACTTC
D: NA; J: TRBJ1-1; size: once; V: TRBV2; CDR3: CASSERLRTNTEAFF; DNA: TGTGCCAGCAGTGAGAGGTTGCGTACGAACACTGAAGCTTTCTTT
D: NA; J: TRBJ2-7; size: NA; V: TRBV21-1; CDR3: CASTSPGQGPFEQYF; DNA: TGTGCCAGCACCTCACCGGGACAGGGGCCGTTCGAGCAGTACTTC
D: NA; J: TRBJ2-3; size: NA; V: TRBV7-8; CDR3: CASSPLDSVDTQYF; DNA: TGTGCCAGCAGCCCCCTAGACAGTGTAGATACGCAGTATTTT